Below, 5 T cell receptor beta chains from the same sample are listed, as sequenced in a study of T cell changes during pregnancy in multiple sclerosis. Data came from immunoSEQ multiplex PCR; TCRdb stores just in-frame clones and leaves some out. The sample yields 36,000 or so clones, approximately 90% seen once. Sample: CD4+ T cells from peripheral blood mononuclear cells, taken in the first trimester of pregnancy. All receptors derive from a female donor with multiple sclerosis, enrolled in a pregnancy study.

The CDR3 nucleotides read TGTGCCAGTAGTGACCCAGGGAGGCAGTACGAGCAGTACTTC. Its protein is CASSDPGRQYEQYF. This chain uses TRBV19 with TRBJ2-7; the D gene is possibly TRBD2 (6 bases). Trimming left V 5 bases short and J 4 bases short, with 15 bases between. Germline values: CDR1 LNHDA, CDR2 SQIVND (reference sequence). The CDR3 has 14 residues.

The chain employs TRBV7-8 and TRBJ1-1; the D gene is possibly TRBD1 (6 bases). Germline CDR1 and CDR2: SGHVS and FQNEAQ. This CDR3 is 16 amino acids long. Trimming took off 5 bases at V and 4 bases at J, with 20 bases between the two ends. The CDR3 DNA reads as TGTGCCAGCAGCCCCCTGTCGGGGCTAGGGGGCACTGAAGCTTTCTTT. It specifies CASSPLSGLGGTEAFF.

The chain is built from TRBV4-1 and TRBJ2-1; TRBD2 might be the D (6 bases). The germline gives CDR1 MGHRA, CDR2 YSYEKL. V lost 0 bases and J 4 bases, leaving 10 bases between the germline ends. There are 15 residues in the CDR3. The CDR3 bases are TGCGCCAGCAGCCAAGATACCGGGAGATACAATGAGCAGTTCTTC. It specifies CASSQDTGRYNEQFF.

V is TRBV19 and J is TRBJ2-1, with no clear D. Germline V CDR1 and CDR2: LNHDA, SQIVND (reference sequence). The CDR3 loop spans 14 amino acids. Deletions cut 4 bases from V and 4 bases from J, with 11 bases between. The CDR3 sequence is CASSKTETYNEQFF. The DNA for the CDR3 is TGTGCCAGTAGTAAAACAGAGACGTACAATGAGCAGTTCTTC. Drawing the rest from reference TRBV19 and TRBJ2-1, the complete variable domain is DGGITQSPKYLFRKEGQNVTLSCEQNLNHDAMYWYRQDPGQGLRLIYYSQIVNDFQKGDIAEGYSVSREKKESFPLTVTSAQKNPTAFYLCASSKTETYNEQFFGPGTRLTVL.

The V and J genes are TRBV6-1 and TRBJ2-5; no firm D call. V was trimmed by 6 bases and J by 1 base, leaving 6 bases between them. The CDR3 has 12 amino acids. Germline assignment: CDR1 MNHNS and CDR2 SASEGT. CDR3 nucleotide sequence: TGTGCCAGCAGACCGGGCCAAGAGACCCAGTACTTC. It yields the protein CASRPGQETQYF.